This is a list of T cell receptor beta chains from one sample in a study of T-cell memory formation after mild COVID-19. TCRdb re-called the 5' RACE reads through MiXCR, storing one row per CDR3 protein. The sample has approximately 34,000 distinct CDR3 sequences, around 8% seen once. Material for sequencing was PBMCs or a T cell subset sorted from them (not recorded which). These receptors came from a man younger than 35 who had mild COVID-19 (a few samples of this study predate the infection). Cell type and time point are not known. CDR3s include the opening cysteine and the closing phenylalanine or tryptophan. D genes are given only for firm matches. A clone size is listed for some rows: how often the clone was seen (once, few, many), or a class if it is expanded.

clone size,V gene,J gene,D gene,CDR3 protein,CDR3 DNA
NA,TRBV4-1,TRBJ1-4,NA,CASSQAGDEKLFF,TGCGCCAGCAGCCAAGCCGGGGACGAAAAACTGTTTTTT
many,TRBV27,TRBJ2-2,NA,CASSSGAGNTGELFF,TGTGCCAGCAGTTCGGGGGCAGGGAACACCGGGGAGCTGTTTTTT
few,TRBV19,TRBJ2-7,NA,CASSPTSRGGEQYF,TGTGCCAGTAGTCCCACGAGTAGGGGAGGAGAGCAGTACTTC
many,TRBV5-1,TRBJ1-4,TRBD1,CASSETGTNEKLFF,TGCGCCAGCAGCGAGACAGGGACTAATGAAAAACTGTTTTTT
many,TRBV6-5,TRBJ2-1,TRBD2,CASSRGRHNEQFF,TGTGCCAGCAGTCGCGGGAGGCACAATGAGCAGTTCTTC
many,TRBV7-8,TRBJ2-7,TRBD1,CASSLDRVASYEQYF,TGTGCCAGCAGTTTGGACAGGGTGGCCTCCTACGAGCAGTACTTC
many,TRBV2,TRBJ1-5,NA,CASSEEAGPPPQHF,TGTGCCAGCAGTGAAGAGGCGGGGCCCCCGCCCCAGCATTTT
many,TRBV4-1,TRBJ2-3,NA,CASSPGEDTQYF,TGCGCCAGCAGCCCCGGCGAGGATACGCAGTATTTT
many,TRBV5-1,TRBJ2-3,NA,CASSFGGDTQYF,TGCGCCAGCAGCTTCGGGGGAGATACGCAGTATTTT
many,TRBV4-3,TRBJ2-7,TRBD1,CASSQDLGTGGTGEQYF,TGCGCCAGCAGCCAAGATCTTGGGACAGGGGGGACAGGGGAGCAGTACTTC
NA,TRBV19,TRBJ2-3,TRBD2,CATAGSSGRRDTQYF,TGTGCCACCGCGGGGTCCAGCGGGAGGCGGGATACGCAGTATTTT
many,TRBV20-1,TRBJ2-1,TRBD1,CSAGTGTGIWDEQFF,TGCAGTGCTGGAACCGGGACAGGGATTTGGGATGAGCAGTTCTTC
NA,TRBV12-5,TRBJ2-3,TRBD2,CASGLLGLVRIDTQYF,TGTGCTAGTGGTTTGTTGGGACTAGTACGAATAGATACGCAGTATTTT
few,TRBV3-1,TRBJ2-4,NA,CASSQLAKNIQYF,TGTGCCAGCAGCCAACTAGCCAAAAACATTCAGTACTTC
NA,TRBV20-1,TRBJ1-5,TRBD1,CRDRAQPQHF,TGCAGGGACAGGGCCCAGCCCCAGCATTTT
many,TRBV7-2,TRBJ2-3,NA,CASSHSRPDTQYF,TGTGCCAGCAGCCACAGCAGGCCAGATACGCAGTATTTT
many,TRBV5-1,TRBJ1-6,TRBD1,CASSSQTGNSPLHF,TGCGCCAGCAGCTCCCAGACAGGGAATTCACCCCTCCACTTT
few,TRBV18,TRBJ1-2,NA,CASSPSKGVGGYTF,TGTGCCAGCTCACCATCCAAGGGAGTTGGGGGCTACACCTTC
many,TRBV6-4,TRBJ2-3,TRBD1,CASSVVQGATDTQYF,TGTGCCAGCAGTGTAGTGCAGGGGGCCACAGATACGCAGTATTTT
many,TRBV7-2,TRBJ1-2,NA,CASSPPWGSTNYGYTF,TGTGCCAGCAGCCCCCCTTGGGGCTCGACTAACTATGGCTACACCTTC
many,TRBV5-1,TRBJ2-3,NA,CASSLRGGRTDTQYF,TGCGCCAGCAGCTTGAGAGGAGGAAGGACAGATACGCAGTATTTT
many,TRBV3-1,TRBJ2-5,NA,CASSHRDLQETQYF,TGTGCCAGCAGCCACAGAGACCTCCAAGAGACCCAGTACTTC
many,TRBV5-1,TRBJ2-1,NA,CASSLTENEQFF,TGCGCCAGCAGCTTGACCGAGAATGAGCAGTTCTTC
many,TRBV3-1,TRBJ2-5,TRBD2,CASTGLAGRETQYF,TGTGCTTCGACCGGCCTAGCGGGGAGGGAGACCCAGTACTTC